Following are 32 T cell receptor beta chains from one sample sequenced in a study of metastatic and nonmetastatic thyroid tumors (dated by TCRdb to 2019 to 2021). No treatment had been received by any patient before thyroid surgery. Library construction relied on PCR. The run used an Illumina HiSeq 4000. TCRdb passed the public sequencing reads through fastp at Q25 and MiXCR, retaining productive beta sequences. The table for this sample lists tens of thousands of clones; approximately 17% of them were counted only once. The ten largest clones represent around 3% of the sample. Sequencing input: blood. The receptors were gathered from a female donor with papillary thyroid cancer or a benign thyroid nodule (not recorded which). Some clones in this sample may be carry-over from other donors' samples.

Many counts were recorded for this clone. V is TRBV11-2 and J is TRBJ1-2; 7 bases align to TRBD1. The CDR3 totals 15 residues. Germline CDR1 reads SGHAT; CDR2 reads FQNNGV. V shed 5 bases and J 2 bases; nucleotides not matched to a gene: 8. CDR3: CASSTYRGLNYGYTF. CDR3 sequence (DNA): TGTGCCAGCAGCACATACAGGGGATTAAACTATGGCTACACCTTC.

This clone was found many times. CDR3 region: CASSLEGTGAGELFF. For the CDR3, the DNA is TGCGCCAGCAGCTTGGAAGGGACAGGGGCCGGGGAGCTGTTTTTT. This chain uses TRBV5-1 with TRBJ2-2; 10 bases match TRBD1. Germline trimming cut 0 bases from V and 6 bases from J; bases unmatched to any gene: 2. The CDR3 is made up of 15 amino acids. Germline values: CDR1 SGHRS, CDR2 YFSETQ.

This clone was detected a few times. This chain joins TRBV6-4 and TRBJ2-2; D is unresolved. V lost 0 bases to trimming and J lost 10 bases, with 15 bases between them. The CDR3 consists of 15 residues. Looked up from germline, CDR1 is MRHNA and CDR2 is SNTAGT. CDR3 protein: CASSDSSGKGTELFF. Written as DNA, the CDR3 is TGTGCCAGCAGTGACTCGAGTGGAAAGGGAACGGAGCTGTTTTTT.

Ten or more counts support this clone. The CDR3 nucleotides are TGTGCCAGCAGGATACAGGAAAGGGATGGAAACACCATATATTTT. Encoded protein: CASRIQERDGNTIYF. V usage is TRBV12-3 or TRBV12-4 and J usage is TRBJ1-3; the D gene is possibly TRBD1 (5 bases). Trimming stripped 6 bases from V and 3 bases from J, with 15 bases between. CDR3 length: 15 residues.

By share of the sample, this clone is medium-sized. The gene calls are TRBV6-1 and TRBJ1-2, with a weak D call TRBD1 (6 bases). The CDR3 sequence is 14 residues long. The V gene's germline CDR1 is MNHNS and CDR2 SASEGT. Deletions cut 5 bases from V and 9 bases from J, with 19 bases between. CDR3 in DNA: TGTGCCAGCAGTACCTCCTGGGAGGGGGGTAGCTACACCTTC. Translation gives CASSTSWEGGSYTF.

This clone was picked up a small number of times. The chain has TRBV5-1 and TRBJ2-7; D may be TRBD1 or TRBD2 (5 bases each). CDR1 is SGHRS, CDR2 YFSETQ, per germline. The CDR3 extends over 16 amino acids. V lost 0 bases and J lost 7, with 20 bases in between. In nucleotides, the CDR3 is TGCGCCAGCAGCTTGGTCCCTTCTGGGACGGTGCAAGAGCAGTACTTC. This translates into CASSLVPSGTVQEQYF.

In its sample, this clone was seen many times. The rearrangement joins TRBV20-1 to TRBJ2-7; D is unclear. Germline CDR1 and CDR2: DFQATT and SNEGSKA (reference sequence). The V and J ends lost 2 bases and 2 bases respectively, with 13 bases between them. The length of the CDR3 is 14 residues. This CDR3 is CSARSLDATYEQYF. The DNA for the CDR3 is TGCAGTGCTAGATCACTGGATGCCACCTACGAGCAGTACTTC.

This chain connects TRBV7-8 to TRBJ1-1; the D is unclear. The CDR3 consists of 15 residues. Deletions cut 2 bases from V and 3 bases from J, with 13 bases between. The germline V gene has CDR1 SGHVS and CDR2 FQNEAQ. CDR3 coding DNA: TGTGCCAGCAGCTTAAAGAAGGTGTGGTACACTGAAGCTTTCTTT. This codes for CASSLKKVWYTEAFF.

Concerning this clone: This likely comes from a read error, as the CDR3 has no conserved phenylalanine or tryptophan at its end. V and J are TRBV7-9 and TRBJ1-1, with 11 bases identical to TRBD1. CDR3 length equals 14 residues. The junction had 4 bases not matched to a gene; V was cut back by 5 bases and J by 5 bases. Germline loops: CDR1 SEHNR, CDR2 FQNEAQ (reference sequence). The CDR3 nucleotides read TGTGCCAGCAGCAAGGGACAGGGGGAAACTGAAGCTTTCTCT. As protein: CASSKGQGETEAFS.

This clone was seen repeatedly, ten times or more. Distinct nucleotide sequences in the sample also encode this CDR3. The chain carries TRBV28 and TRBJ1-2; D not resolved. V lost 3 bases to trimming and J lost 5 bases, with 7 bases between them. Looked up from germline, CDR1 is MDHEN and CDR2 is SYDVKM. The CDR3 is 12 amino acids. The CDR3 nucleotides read TGTGCCAGCAGTTTCGTGTCGTATGGCTACACCTTC. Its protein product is CASSFVSYGYTF.

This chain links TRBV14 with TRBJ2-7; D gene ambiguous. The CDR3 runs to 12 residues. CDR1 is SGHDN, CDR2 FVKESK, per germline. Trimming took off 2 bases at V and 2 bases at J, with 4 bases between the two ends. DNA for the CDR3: TGTGCCAGCAGCCAACACACCTACGAGCAGTACTTC. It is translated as CASSQHTYEQYF.

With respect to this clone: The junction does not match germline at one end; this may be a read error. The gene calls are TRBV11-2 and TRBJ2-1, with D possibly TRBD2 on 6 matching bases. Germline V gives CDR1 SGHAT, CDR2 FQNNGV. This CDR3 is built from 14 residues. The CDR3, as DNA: TGTGCCAGCAGCTTAGATCATGGGTTCCGGGAGCGGTTCTTC. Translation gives CASSLDHGFRERFF.

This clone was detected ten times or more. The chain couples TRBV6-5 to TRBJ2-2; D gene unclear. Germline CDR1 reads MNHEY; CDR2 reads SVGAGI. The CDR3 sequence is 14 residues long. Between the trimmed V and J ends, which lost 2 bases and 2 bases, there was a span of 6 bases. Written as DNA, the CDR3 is TGTGCCAGCAGTTACGTCAGAAACACCGGGGAGCTGTTTTTT. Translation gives CASSYVRNTGELFF.

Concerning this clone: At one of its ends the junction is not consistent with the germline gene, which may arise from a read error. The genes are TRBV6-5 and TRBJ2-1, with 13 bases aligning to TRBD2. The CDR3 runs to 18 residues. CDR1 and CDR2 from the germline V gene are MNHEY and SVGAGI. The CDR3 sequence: CASSSWTSGSSSYNEQFF. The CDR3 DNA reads TGTGCCAGCAGTTCCTGGACTAGCGGGAGCTCCTCCTACAATGAACAGTTCTTC.

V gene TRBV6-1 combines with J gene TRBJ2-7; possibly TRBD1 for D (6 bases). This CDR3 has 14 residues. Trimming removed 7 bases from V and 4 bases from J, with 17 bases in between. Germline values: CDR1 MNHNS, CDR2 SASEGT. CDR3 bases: TGTGCCAGCAATCCAGGGGAAATATTGTACGAGCAGTACTTC. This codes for CASNPGEILYEQYF.

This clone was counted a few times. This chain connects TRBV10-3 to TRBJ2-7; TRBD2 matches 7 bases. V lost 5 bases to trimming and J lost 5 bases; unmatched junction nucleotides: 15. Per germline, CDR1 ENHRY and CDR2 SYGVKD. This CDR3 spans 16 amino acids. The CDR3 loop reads CAISYAASGGGNEQYF. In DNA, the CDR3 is TGTGCCATCAGTTATGCGGCTAGCGGAGGAGGGAACGAGCAGTACTTC.

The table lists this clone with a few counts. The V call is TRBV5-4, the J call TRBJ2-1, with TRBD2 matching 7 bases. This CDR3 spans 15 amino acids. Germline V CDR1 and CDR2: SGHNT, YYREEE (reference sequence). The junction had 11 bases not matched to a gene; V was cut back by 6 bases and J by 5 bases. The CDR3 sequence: CASTKGQRGNNEQFF. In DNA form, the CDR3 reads TGTGCCAGCACCAAAGGCCAGCGGGGTAACAATGAGCAGTTCTTC.

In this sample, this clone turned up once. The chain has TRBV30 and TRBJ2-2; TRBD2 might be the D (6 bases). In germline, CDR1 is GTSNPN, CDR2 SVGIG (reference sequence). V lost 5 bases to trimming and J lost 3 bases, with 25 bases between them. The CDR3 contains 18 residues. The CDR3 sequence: CAWGAAGRIEWDTGELFF. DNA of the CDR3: TGTGCCTGGGGCGCAGCAGGGAGGATTGAATGGGACACCGGGGAGCTGTTTTTT.

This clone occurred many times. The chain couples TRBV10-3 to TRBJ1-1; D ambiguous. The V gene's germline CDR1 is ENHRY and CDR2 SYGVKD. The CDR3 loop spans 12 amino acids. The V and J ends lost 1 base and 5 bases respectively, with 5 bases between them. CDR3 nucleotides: TGTGCCATCAGTGAGTTAGGAACTGAAGCTTTCTTT. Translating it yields CAISELGTEAFF.

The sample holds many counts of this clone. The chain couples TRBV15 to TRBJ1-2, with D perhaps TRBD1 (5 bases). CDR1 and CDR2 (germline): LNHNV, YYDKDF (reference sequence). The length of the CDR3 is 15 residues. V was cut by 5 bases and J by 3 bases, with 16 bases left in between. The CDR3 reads CATSGFGPRDYGYTF. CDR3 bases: TGTGCCACCAGCGGTTTTGGGCCCAGGGACTATGGCTACACCTTC. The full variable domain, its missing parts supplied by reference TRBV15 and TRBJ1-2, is DAMVIQNPRYQVTQFGKPVTLSCSQTLNHNVMYWYQQKSSQAPKLLFHYYDKDFNNEADTPDNFQSRRPNTSFCFLDIRSPGLGDTAMYLCATSGFGPRDYGYTFGSGTRLTVV.

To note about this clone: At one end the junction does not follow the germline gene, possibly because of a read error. The CDR3 bases are TGTGCCTGGGGGGGGAACACTGAATCTTTCTTT. As protein: CAWGGNTESFF. The chain employs TRBV30 and TRBJ1-1, with D maybe TRBD1 (5 bases). In germline, CDR1 is GTSNPN, CDR2 SVGIG (reference sequence). This CDR3 region has 11 residues.

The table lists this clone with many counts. The CDR3: CATSDSETNYGYTF. DNA for the CDR3: TGTGCCACCAGTGATTCGGAGACCAACTATGGCTACACCTTC. This chain uses TRBV24-1 with TRBJ1-2; D remains unclear. The V gene lost 2 bases and the J gene lost 2 bases, with 8 bases spanning the gap. There are 14 residues in the CDR3. Germline assignment: CDR1 KGHDR and CDR2 SFDVKD.

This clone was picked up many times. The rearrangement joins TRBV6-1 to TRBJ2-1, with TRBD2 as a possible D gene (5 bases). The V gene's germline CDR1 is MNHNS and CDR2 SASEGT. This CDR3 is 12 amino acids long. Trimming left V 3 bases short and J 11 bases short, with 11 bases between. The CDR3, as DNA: TGTGCCAGCAGTGACCCGGGAAATCAGCAGTTCTTC. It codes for CASSDPGNQQFF.

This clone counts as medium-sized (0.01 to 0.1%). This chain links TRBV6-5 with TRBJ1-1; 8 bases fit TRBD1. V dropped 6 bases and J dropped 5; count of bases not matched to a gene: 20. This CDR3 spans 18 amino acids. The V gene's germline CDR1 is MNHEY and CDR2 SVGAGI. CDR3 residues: CASSTTTYRGLRGTEAFF. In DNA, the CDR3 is TGTGCCAGCAGCACAACTACCTACAGGGGGTTAAGGGGAACTGAAGCTTTCTTT.

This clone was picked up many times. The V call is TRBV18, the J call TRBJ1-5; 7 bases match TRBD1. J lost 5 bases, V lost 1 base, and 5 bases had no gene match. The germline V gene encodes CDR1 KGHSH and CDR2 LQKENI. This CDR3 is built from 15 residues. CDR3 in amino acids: CASSPRSGGHQPQHF. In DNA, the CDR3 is TGTGCCAGCTCACCACGATCAGGGGGGCATCAGCCCCAGCATTTT.

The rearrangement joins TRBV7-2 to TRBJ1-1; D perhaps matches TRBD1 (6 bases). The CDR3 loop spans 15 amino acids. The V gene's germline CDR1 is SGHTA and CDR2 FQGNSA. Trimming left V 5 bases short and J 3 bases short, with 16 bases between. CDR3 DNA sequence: TGTGCCAGCAGCCCTCGGCAGGGGCGGTACACTGAAGCTTTCTTT. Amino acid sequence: CASSPRQGRYTEAFF.

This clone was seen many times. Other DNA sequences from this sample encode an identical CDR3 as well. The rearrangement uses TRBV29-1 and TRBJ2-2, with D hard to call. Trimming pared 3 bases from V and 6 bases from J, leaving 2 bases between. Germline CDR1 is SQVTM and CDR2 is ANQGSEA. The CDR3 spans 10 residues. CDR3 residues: CSVEAGELFF. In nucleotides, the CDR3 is TGCAGCGTTGAGGCCGGGGAGCTGTTTTTT.

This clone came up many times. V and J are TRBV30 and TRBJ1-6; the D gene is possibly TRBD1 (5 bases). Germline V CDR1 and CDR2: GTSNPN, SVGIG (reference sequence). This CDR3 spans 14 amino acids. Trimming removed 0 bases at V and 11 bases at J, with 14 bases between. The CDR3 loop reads CAWSVSGLEAPLHF. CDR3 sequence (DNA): TGTGCCTGGAGTGTTTCGGGGCTAGAGGCACCCCTCCACTTT.

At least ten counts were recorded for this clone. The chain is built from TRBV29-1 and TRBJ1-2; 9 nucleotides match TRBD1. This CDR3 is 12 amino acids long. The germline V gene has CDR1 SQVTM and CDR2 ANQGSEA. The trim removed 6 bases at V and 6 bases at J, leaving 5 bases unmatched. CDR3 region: CSVDGQGNGYTF. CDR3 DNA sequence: TGCAGCGTCGATGGACAGGGGAATGGCTACACCTTC.

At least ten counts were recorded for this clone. CDR3 protein: CASSLEKGQDDSPLHF. The DNA of the CDR3 is TGTGCCAGCAGCTTGGAGAAGGGACAGGATGATTCACCCCTCCACTTT. The chain is built from TRBV5-4 and TRBJ1-6; 8 bases agree with TRBD1. V was clipped by 0 bases and J by 8 bases; unmatched bases: 7. The CDR3 has 16 residues. The V gene's germline CDR1 is SGHNT and CDR2 YYREEE (reference sequence).

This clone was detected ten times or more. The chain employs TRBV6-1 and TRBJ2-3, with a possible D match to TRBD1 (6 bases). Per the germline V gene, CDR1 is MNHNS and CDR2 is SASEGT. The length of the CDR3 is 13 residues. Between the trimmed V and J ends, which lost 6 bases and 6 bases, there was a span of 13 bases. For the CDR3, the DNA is TGTGCCAGCAGGGCTCAGGGGATCGATACGCAGTATTTT. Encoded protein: CASRAQGIDTQYF.

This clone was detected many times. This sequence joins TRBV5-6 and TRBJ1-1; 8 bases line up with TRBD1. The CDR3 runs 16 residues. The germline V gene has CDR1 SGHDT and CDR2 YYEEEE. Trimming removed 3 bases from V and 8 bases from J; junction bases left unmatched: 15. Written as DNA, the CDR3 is TGTGCCAGCAGCTACCTCGGCTGGGACAGGAGCCAGGAAGCTTTCTTT. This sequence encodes CASSYLGWDRSQEAFF.